These 30 T cell receptor beta chains were all obtained from the same sample, sequenced in a study of CD8 T cells in Susac syndrome. RNA was extracted with the RNeasy kit, and a quantity of about 0.45 to 1 ug was reverse transcribed using random hexamers. TCRdb processed the immunoSEQ multiplex PCR reads anew with MiXCR; each CDR3 protein has one entry. The data show about 300,000 distinct CDR3 sequences, almost 85% seen once. Sequenced input: CD8+ T cells from PBMCs. Every receptor here comes from a human donor with multiple sclerosis.

The gene calls are TRBV25-1 and TRBJ1-2; TRBD1 matches at 12 bases. CDR3 size: 17 residues. Germline-derived CDR1 and CDR2 are MGHDK and SYGVNS. V was clipped by 3 bases and J by 4 bases; unmatched bases: 9. CDR3 amino acids: CASSDGAGTGGFYGYTF. The DNA of the CDR3 is TGTGCCAGCAGTGACGGGGCCGGGACAGGGGGCTTCTATGGCTACACCTTC.

This clonotype was seen just once. V is TRBV6-4 and J is TRBJ2-3, with 9 bases that match TRBD2. Losses at the gene ends were 6 bases for V and 2 bases for J; bases not matched to a gene: 6. There are 15 residues in the CDR3. Germline V gene lookup returns CDR1 MRHNA and CDR2 SNTAGT. The CDR3, as DNA: TGTGCCAGCAGAGGGGCTAGCGGGGACACAGATACGCAGTATTTT. Amino acid sequence: CASRGASGDTDTQYF.

The CDR3 bases are TGTGCCAGCAGTTACGCCTGGACTAGCGGGAGATATGAGCAGTTCTTC. It yields the protein CASSYAWTSGRYEQFF. The chain links TRBV6-2 or TRBV6-3 to TRBJ2-1; TRBD2 agrees at 13 bases. The length of the CDR3 is 16 residues. The J segment lost 8 bases and the V segment lost 2 bases, leaving 6 bases of the junction unmatched. Germline CDR1 and CDR2: MNHEY and SVGEGT.

This chain connects TRBV28 to TRBJ2-7, with 8 positions matching TRBD2. The CDR3 covers 13 residues. V shed 8 bases and J 7 bases; nucleotides not matched to a gene: 10. Per germline, CDR1 MDHEN and CDR2 SYDVKM. CDR3 sequence reads: CASLRSGSDEQYF. CDR3 coding DNA: TGTGCCAGCTTGAGGAGCGGGAGTGATGAGCAGTACTTC.

The rearrangement uses TRBV6-2 or TRBV6-3 and TRBJ2-1; 8 bases align to TRBD1. V shed 6 bases, J shed 6 bases, and the junction held 16 bases outside the gene matches. The CDR3 is 17 amino acids. Per the germline V gene, CDR1 is MNHEY and CDR2 is SVGEGT. In nucleotides, the CDR3 is TGTGCCAGCAGCCCTGACAGGGGCAGGGGATGGCTCAATGAGCAGTTCTTC. It specifies CASSPDRGRGWLNEQFF.

This clonotype was counted a few times. The genes are TRBV30 and TRBJ2-7; unclear D gene. Per the germline V gene, CDR1 is GTSNPN and CDR2 is SVGIG (reference sequence). V lost 1 base and J 0 bases, leaving 4 bases between the germline ends. The CDR3 spans 12 residues. The CDR3 loop is CAWSGDSYEQYF. The CDR3, as DNA: TGTGCCTGGAGTGGAGACTCCTACGAGCAGTACTTC.

The chain recombines TRBV12-3 or TRBV12-4 with TRBJ1-4; D call uncertain. V lost 5 bases and J lost 8, with 12 bases in between. The CDR3 length is 13 residues. The CDR3 DNA sequence: TGTGCCAGCAGTCCCGCAGTCCGCGAAAAACTGTTTTTT. It yields the protein CASSPAVREKLFF.

The chain has TRBV20-1 and TRBJ2-7, with 10 bases fitting TRBD1. Germline values: CDR1 DFQATT, CDR2 SNEGSKA (reference sequence). V was pared by 2 bases and J by 7 bases, with 17 bases of the junction left unmatched. The CDR3 length is 17 residues. The CDR3 here is CSARIPRQGAATLEQYF. The CDR3 region has the DNA TGCAGTGCTAGAATCCCACGACAGGGGGCAGCCACCTTGGAGCAGTACTTC.

The chain has TRBV9 and TRBJ1-6; TRBD1 is a possible D gene (5 bases). V was cut by 7 bases and J by 10 bases, with 18 bases left in between. Per germline, CDR1 SGDLS and CDR2 YYNGEE. The CDR3 is 14 residues long. CDR3 amino acids: CASRGTGVYSPLHF. CDR3 DNA: TGTGCCAGCCGGGGGACCGGAGTTTACTCACCCCTCCACTTT.

This sequence joins TRBV30 and TRBJ2-7; 8 positions match TRBD1. This CDR3 spans 14 amino acids. V dropped 4 bases and J dropped 7; count of bases not matched to a gene: 12. Germline V gene data show CDR1 as GTSNPN and CDR2 as SVGIG (reference sequence). Here the CDR3 DNA reads TGTGCCTGGAACACCGGACAGGGTTACGCGGAGCAGTACTTC. Translating gives CAWNTGQGYAEQYF.

The chain carries TRBV11-2 and TRBJ2-7; 10 bases map to TRBD1. Germline V gene lookup returns CDR1 SGHAT and CDR2 FQNNGV. V was pared by 5 bases and J by 7 bases, with 8 bases of the junction left unmatched. The CDR3 is made up of 14 amino acids. CDR3 in DNA: TGTGCCAGCAGCCCCGGGACAGGGGTCTCAGAGCAGTACTTC. Its protein product is CASSPGTGVSEQYF.

The chain recombines TRBV4-3 with TRBJ2-1; possibly TRBD1 or TRBD2 for D (5 bases each). Between the trimmed V and J ends, which lost 0 bases and 4 bases, there was a span of 13 bases. The CDR3 is 16 amino acids. Germline values: CDR1 LGHNA, CDR2 YSLEER. As DNA, the CDR3 is TGCGCCAGCAGCCAAGATCCCGGGACGCTATACAATGAGCAGTTCTTC. This encodes CASSQDPGTLYNEQFF.

This sequence joins TRBV10-3 and TRBJ2-7, with 7 bases aligning to TRBD1. The V segment lost 5 bases and the J segment 6 bases; nucleotides outside the gene matches: 4. The CDR3 consists of 12 residues. The V gene's germline CDR1 is ENHRY and CDR2 SYGVKD. The CDR3 coding sequence is TGTGCCATCAGTTATGACAGGGCCGAGCAGTACTTC. Its protein is CAISYDRAEQYF.

This clonotype was counted between two and nine times. CDR3 bases: TGCAGTGCTAGAGACGAACAGGGCTACGAGCAGTACTTC. Translated: CSARDEQGYEQYF. This rearrangement joins TRBV20-1 to TRBJ2-7, with D possibly matching TRBD1 (6 bases). Between the trimmed V and J ends, which lost 0 bases and 3 bases, there was a span of 9 bases. The CDR3 covers 13 residues. Germline V gene sequence: CDR1 DFQATT, CDR2 SNEGSKA (reference sequence).

The CDR3 region is CASSTYRGRRNQPQHF. Here the CDR3 DNA reads TGTGCCAGTAGTACTTACAGGGGGCGTAGGAATCAGCCCCAGCATTTT. The chain has TRBV19 and TRBJ1-5; 9 nucleotides line up with TRBD1. The junction had 8 bases not matched to a gene; V was cut back by 4 bases and J by 4 bases. Germline V lookup: CDR1 LNHDA, CDR2 SQIVND (reference sequence). This CDR3 contains 16 residues.

The chain carries TRBV20-1 and TRBJ1-5, with TRBD1 identical over 7 bases. There are 14 residues in the CDR3. Germline values: CDR1 DFQATT, CDR2 SNEGSKA (reference sequence). Trimming removed 6 bases from V and 4 bases from J; junction bases left unmatched: 9. CDR3 in DNA: TGCAGTGCCGATCCAGGGGGTTTTAATCAGCCCCAGCATTTT. As protein: CSADPGGFNQPQHF.

This clonotype appeared a few times. This CDR3 reads CASSQGVSGRQPQHF. CDR3 nucleotides: TGCGCCAGCAGCCAAGGCGTGTCAGGGCGACAGCCCCAGCATTTT. The J gene is TRBJ1-5, the V gene TRBV4-1; D may be TRBD1 (5 bases). Germline CDR1 reads MGHRA; CDR2 reads YSYEKL. The CDR3 runs to 15 residues. Trimming pared 1 base from V and 7 bases from J, leaving 14 bases between.

Only a few counts were recorded for this clonotype. The genes are TRBV30 and TRBJ2-7; D may be TRBD1 (6 bases). The V gene's germline CDR1 is GTSNPN and CDR2 SVGIG (reference sequence). V was clipped by 7 bases and J by 5 bases, with 21 bases between them. The CDR3 sequence is 14 residues long. CDR3 nucleotide sequence: TGTGCCTTTCTCCCCGGACAGTCATCGGACGAGCAGTACTTC. Translation: CAFLPGQSSDEQYF.

The genes are TRBV28 and TRBJ1-2, with 7 nucleotides matching TRBD1. Germline CDR1 reads MDHEN; CDR2 reads SYDVKM. V gave up 2 bases and J gave up 0 bases; unmatched junction bases: 15. The CDR3 loop spans 19 amino acids. The CDR3 nucleotides read TGTGCCAGCAGTTTAGGTATAGGGGACAGTGCTCTCGCTAACTATGGCTACACCTTC. Its protein product is CASSLGIGDSALANYGYTF.

The chain carries TRBV29-1 and TRBJ1-1, with TRBD1 identical over 8 bases. Germline CDR1 SQVTM, CDR2 ANQGSEA. This CDR3 region has 15 residues. V was clipped by 7 bases and J by 3 bases; unmatched bases: 13. CDR3 amino acids: CSAAPGGFMDTEAFF. CDR3 DNA sequence: TGCAGCGCCGCCCCAGGGGGCTTCATGGACACTGAAGCTTTCTTT.

This clonotype has just one count. This chain connects TRBV21-1 to TRBJ2-5; the DNA was not used to check the table's D call, TRBD2. TRBV21-1 is a pseudogene locus. This CDR3 contains 16 residues. DNA of the CDR3: TGTGCCAGCAGCAAACTGACACCTAAGGGAGGAGAGACCCAGTACTTC. This codes for CASSKLTPKGGETQYF.

The chain links TRBV4-1 to TRBJ2-7; TRBD2 might be the D (6 bases). There are 16 residues in the CDR3. CDR1 and CDR2 (germline): MGHRA, YSYEKL. V dropped 0 bases and J dropped 6 bases, with 18 bases sitting between them. The CDR3 loop reads CASSQDRGGQAGEQYF. Written as DNA, the CDR3 is TGCGCCAGCAGCCAAGATAGAGGAGGGCAGGCGGGCGAGCAGTACTTC.

The rearrangement joins TRBV28 to TRBJ2-4; possible D gene TRBD2, 5 bases. From germline, CDR1 is MDHEN and CDR2 SYDVKM. This CDR3 has 15 residues. V was pared by 8 bases and J by 7 bases, with 21 bases between. The CDR3: CASGRQGGRGNIQYF. In DNA, the CDR3 is TGTGCCAGCGGCCGCCAAGGCGGGCGAGGGAACATTCAGTACTTC.

This chain uses TRBV24-1 with TRBJ2-3; 8 nucleotides align to TRBD2. Germline V gene lookup returns CDR1 KGHDR and CDR2 SFDVKD. The CDR3 loop spans 13 amino acids. V trimming: 11 bases; J trimming: 5 bases; junction bases outside the gene matches: 8. The CDR3 DNA reads TGTGCCATCGGGAGGGCCCCCGGAGATACGCAGTATTTT. This codes for CAIGRAPGDTQYF.

The chain joins TRBV7-6 to TRBJ1-2; 9 bases are a match to TRBD1. Germline values: CDR1 SGHVS, CDR2 FNYEAQ. V lost 3 bases to trimming and J lost 6 bases; unmatched junction nucleotides: 5. This CDR3 is built from 14 residues. CDR3 loop: CASSFTGTGNGYTF. For the CDR3, the DNA is TGTGCCAGCAGCTTCACCGGGACAGGGAATGGCTACACCTTC.

DNA for the CDR3: TGCGCCAGCAGTGAGTCGAGGCCACACAATGAGCAGTTCTTC. Translated: CASSESRPHNEQFF. The rearrangement uses TRBV10-2 and TRBJ2-1; D is uncertain. V dropped 0 bases and J dropped 5 bases, with 8 bases sitting between them. The germline CDR1 and CDR2 sequences are WSHSY and SAAADI. The CDR3 is 14 amino acids.

The chain carries TRBV19 and TRBJ2-1; D is possibly TRBD1 (6 bases). The V gene's germline CDR1 is LNHDA and CDR2 SQIVND (reference sequence). V dropped 3 bases and J dropped 3 bases, with 12 bases sitting between them. The CDR3 has 15 residues. The chain's CDR3 is CASSIEGGFYNEQFF. The CDR3 DNA sequence: TGTGCCAGTAGTATCGAAGGGGGATTCTACAATGAGCAGTTCTTC.

The rearrangement joins TRBV7-9 to TRBJ1-2; D is possibly TRBD1 (5 bases). This CDR3 region has 13 residues. Germline CDR1 is SEHNR and CDR2 is FQNEAQ (reference sequence). The V end was cut by 4 bases, the J end by 4 bases, with 10 bases between. CDR3 bases: TGTGCCAGCAGCTCACAGGACCGCTATGGCTACACCTTC. Amino acids: CASSSQDRYGYTF.

The table lists this clonotype with a few counts. This chain joins TRBV4-3 and TRBJ2-7, with TRBD1 matching 8 bases. This CDR3 contains 16 residues. In germline, CDR1 is LGHNA, CDR2 YSLEER. Trimming removed 0 bases from V and 2 bases from J; junction bases left unmatched: 6. CDR3 amino acids: CASSQDEGQGTYEQYF. CDR3 bases: TGCGCCAGCAGCCAAGATGAAGGACAGGGAACCTACGAGCAGTACTTC.

V is TRBV7-2 and J is TRBJ2-7; 8 bases match TRBD1. J was trimmed by 1 base and V by 3 bases; bases with no gene match: 5. The CDR3 is made up of 15 amino acids. Germline values: CDR1 SGHTA, CDR2 FQGNSA. The CDR3 loop reads CASSFDRGGSYEQYF. CDR3 in DNA: TGTGCCAGCAGCTTCGACAGGGGAGGATCCTACGAGCAGTACTTC.